These 10 T cell receptor beta chains were sequenced from one sample in a study of T cells after yellow fever vaccination. TCRdb reprocessed the 5' RACE reads with MiXCR, giving one entry per CDR3 protein. The sample holds around 310,000 distinct CDR3 sequences, about 8.7% seen once. Sample: PBMCs, taken on the day of the first yellow fever vaccination. The source of these receptors is a man aged 18 to 30 who received the YFV17D yellow fever vaccine.

CDR3 loop: CASSLHMNYGYTF. CDR3 nucleotides: TGTGCCAGCAGTTTACACATGAACTATGGCTACACCTTC. J is TRBJ1-2 and V is TRBV12-3 or TRBV12-4; D gene uncertain. The ends were cut back, 2 bases at V and 2 bases at J, with 6 bases in the middle. The CDR3 is 13 residues long.

The sample holds a few counts of this clonotype. This chain uses TRBV6-2 or TRBV6-3 with TRBJ1-6, with D possibly matching TRBD1 (6 bases). The CDR3 is made up of 15 amino acids. CDR1 and CDR2 (germline): MNHEY, SVGEGT. Between the trimmed V and J ends, which lost 0 bases and 7 bases, there was a span of 10 bases. The CDR3, as DNA: TGTGCCAGCAGTTACTCGGGGGCGGACAATTCACCCCTCCACTTT. Its protein is CASSYSGADNSPLHF.

In this sample, this clonotype turned up many times. This chain links TRBV4-2 with TRBJ2-7; 9 nucleotides match TRBD1. Unmatched junction bases numbered 9, after V lost 1 base and J lost 2 bases. The CDR3 totals 17 residues. Germline V gene sequence: CDR1 LGHNA, CDR2 YNFKEQ. CDR3 nucleotide sequence: TGTGCCAGCAGCCAAGTGTCGGGACAGGGAGGAACCTACGAGCAGTACTTC. Protein sequence: CASSQVSGQGGTYEQYF.

This clonotype was counted between two and nine times. This sequence joins TRBV6-2 or TRBV6-3 and TRBJ1-5; D is uncertain. V gave up 6 bases and J gave up 0 bases, with 6 bases separating them. The germline V gene has CDR1 MNHEY and CDR2 SVGEGT. The CDR3 consists of 13 residues. Written as DNA, the CDR3 is TGTGCCAGCAGAGATTATAGCAATCAGCCCCAGCATTTT. Translated, it gives CASRDYSNQPQHF.

This clonotype was detected only a few times. The chain combines TRBV5-1 with TRBJ1-1; unclear D gene. V lost 6 bases to trimming and J lost 4 bases, with 16 bases between them. The V gene's germline CDR1 is SGHRS and CDR2 YFSETQ. This CDR3 comprises 14 residues. This chain's CDR3 is CASKTESISTEAFF. In nucleotides, the CDR3 is TGCGCCAGCAAAACAGAGTCTATTTCCACTGAAGCTTTCTTT.

This chain links TRBV3-1 with TRBJ2-1, with TRBD2 identical over 8 bases. V lost 4 bases, J lost 7 bases, and 9 bases stayed unmatched. This CDR3 comprises 15 residues. Germline V gene lookup returns CDR1 LGHDT and CDR2 YNNKEL (reference sequence). CDR3 DNA sequence: TGTGCCAGCAGCCGTCGGGCGGGGGGAGAAAATGAGCAGTTCTTC. The encoded protein is CASSRRAGGENEQFF.

This clonotype was counted only a few times. The rearrangement uses TRBV6-5 and TRBJ2-1; 8 bases match TRBD1. Trimming at V came to 4 bases and at J to 2 bases, leaving 4 bases not matched to a gene. The CDR3 is 15 residues long. Germline lookup yields CDR1 MNHEY and CDR2 SVGAGI. As DNA, the CDR3 is TGTGCCAGCAGTTTTCAGGGGGCCGCCTACAATGAGCAGTTCTTC. Its protein is CASSFQGAAYNEQFF.

In this sample, this clonotype turned up many times. This chain links TRBV7-8 with TRBJ2-2, with D perhaps TRBD1 (6 bases). The CDR3 length is 15 residues. Germline assignment: CDR1 SGHVS and CDR2 FQNEAQ. V lost 6 bases and J lost 4, with 15 bases in between. The CDR3 spells CASRKQGSSTGELFF. The CDR3 region has the DNA TGTGCCAGCAGAAAACAGGGATCGAGCACCGGGGAGCTGTTTTTT.

This clonotype has only a few counts. J is TRBJ2-2 and V is TRBV18; 9 nucleotides align to TRBD2. V trimming: 2 bases; J trimming: 6 bases; junction bases outside the gene matches: 7. CDR3 size: 16 residues. Germline V gene sequence: CDR1 KGHSH, CDR2 LQKENI. CDR3 sequence reads: CASSPGTSIVSGELFF. The CDR3 DNA follows: TGTGCCAGCTCACCAGGGACTAGCATTGTTTCCGGGGAGCTGTTTTTT.

The CDR3 sequence is CASSERLGLAGVNTGELFF. The DNA for the CDR3 is TGTGCCAGCAGTGAACGGCTGGGACTAGCGGGAGTGAACACCGGGGAGCTGTTTTTT. V gene TRBV25-1 combines with J gene TRBJ2-2, with 14 bases aligning to TRBD2. CDR1 MGHDK and CDR2 SYGVNS come from the germline V gene. This CDR3 spans 19 amino acids. V lost 2 bases, J lost 1 base, and 6 bases stayed unmatched.